Below are 31 T cell receptor beta chains sequenced from a single sample in a study of cytomegalovirus exposure and HLA in healthy donors. The assay was immunoSEQ multiplex PCR, and TCRdb's table has in-frame clones only and misses some. The top ten hold 0.6% to 0.85% of the sample, which has under 100,000 clones, 95% to 98% seen once. The sample was PBMCs. The receptors derive from a young man in good health and CMV-seronegative.

This chain connects TRBV11-3 to TRBJ2-7, with D unclear. The CDR3 loop spans 11 amino acids. CDR1 and CDR2 (germline): SGHNT, YENEEA. V shed 5 bases and J shed 3 bases, with 5 bases lying between them. The DNA for the CDR3 is TGTGCCAGCAGCATAAACTACGAGCAGTACGTC. Translation gives CASSINYEQYV.

The rearrangement links TRBV11-2 to TRBJ2-1; 10 bases line up with TRBD1. Looked up from germline, CDR1 is SGHAT and CDR2 is FQNNGV. The ends lost 4 bases at V and 7 bases at J; junction bases unmatched: 1. The CDR3 length is 13 residues. CDR3 bases: TGTGCCAGCAGCTGGGGACAGGGGAATGAGCAGTTCTTC. It is translated as CASSWGQGNEQFF.

The chain couples TRBV25-1 to TRBJ2-5; no firm D call. CDR3 length: 13 residues. Germline CDR1 is MGHDK and CDR2 is SYGVNS. V was pared by 4 bases and J by 2 bases, with 8 bases between. The CDR3 sequence: CASSVQFQETQYF. The CDR3 DNA sequence: TGTGCCAGCAGTGTACAGTTTCAAGAGACCCAGTACTTC.

V gene TRBV19 combines with J gene TRBJ2-3; a possible D gene is TRBD2 (6 bases). Per the germline V gene, CDR1 is LNHDA and CDR2 is SQIVND (reference sequence). Trimming removed 7 bases from V and 0 bases from J, with 11 bases in between. The CDR3 is made up of 14 amino acids. The CDR3 reads CASNSGTSTDTQYF. CDR3 nucleotide sequence: TGTGCCAGTAATTCCGGGACTAGCACAGATACGCAGTATTTT.

The rearrangement joins TRBV10-3 to TRBJ2-1, with D tentatively TRBD2 (6 bases). Trimming left V 1 base short and J 5 bases short, with 12 bases between. Germline V gene lookup returns CDR1 ENHRY and CDR2 SYGVKD. CDR3 length equals 15 residues. CDR3 region: CAISEFGTADNEQFF. The DNA of the CDR3 is TGTGCCATCAGTGAGTTCGGGACTGCAGACAATGAGCAGTTCTTC.

The gene calls are TRBV5-6 and TRBJ2-3; 9 bases are a match to TRBD2. Germline CDR1 SGHDT, CDR2 YYEEEE. J was trimmed by 1 base and V by 0 bases; bases with no gene match: 9. This CDR3 has 18 amino acids. As DNA, the CDR3 is TGTGCCAGCAGCTTGGGTCGCGGGAGGGCCCCGGGCACAGATACGCAGTATTTT. This encodes CASSLGRGRAPGTDTQYF.

CDR3 loop: CAWSFVDSKNTGELFF. CDR3 DNA sequence: TGTGCCTGGAGTTTCGTAGACTCAAAGAACACCGGGGAGCTGTTTTTT. The rearrangement links TRBV30 to TRBJ2-2; D is unresolved. This CDR3 region has 16 residues. Per the germline V gene, CDR1 is GTSNPN and CDR2 is SVGIG (reference sequence). Trimming cost V 2 bases and J 1 base, with 14 bases left between them.

The chain couples TRBV10-3 to TRBJ2-7, with TRBD2 identical over 10 bases. The CDR3 totals 17 residues. With 6 bases clipped from V and 1 base from J, the junction kept 12 bases outside the gene matches. The germline CDR1 and CDR2 sequences are ENHRY and SYGVKD. The chain's CDR3 is CAIRSITQREGSYEQYF. CDR3 sequence (DNA): TGTGCCATCAGATCCATAACTCAGCGGGAGGGGTCCTACGAGCAGTACTTC.

This clone was counted a few times. The chain carries TRBV6-1 and TRBJ2-6; TRBD1 might be the D (5 bases). Germline values: CDR1 MNHNS, CDR2 SASEGT. This CDR3 has 19 amino acids. V lost 0 bases and J lost 0, with 15 bases in between. The CDR3, as DNA: TGTGCCAGCAGTGAAGCGCGAACAGGAGACACCTCTGGGGCCAACGTCCTGACTTTC. It is translated as CASSEARTGDTSGANVLTF.

This chain links TRBV5-1 with TRBJ2-6; no clear D. The germline V gene encodes CDR1 SGHRS and CDR2 YFSETQ. Trimming pared 4 bases from V and 0 bases from J, leaving 11 bases between. This CDR3 has 16 residues. DNA for the CDR3: TGCGCCAGCAGCCCCCGGGTCCGCTCTGGGGCCAACGTCCTGACTTTC. Translation: CASSPRVRSGANVLTF. The full variable domain, its missing parts supplied by reference TRBV5-1 and TRBJ2-6, is KAGVTQTPRYLIKTRGQQVTLSCSPISGHRSVSWYQQTPGQGLQFLFEYFSETQRNKGNFPGRFSGRQFSNSRSEMNVSTLELGDSALYLCASSPRVRSGANVLTFGAGSRLTVL.

This chain uses TRBV27 with TRBJ2-3, with TRBD2 matching 8 bases. The V and J ends lost 7 bases and 1 base, in that order; junction bases with no gene match: 4. Germline lookup yields CDR1 MNHEY and CDR2 SMNVEV (reference sequence). The CDR3 has 14 residues. CDR3 amino acids: CASTFGGGTDTQYF. The CDR3 DNA reads as TGTGCCAGCACCTTCGGGGGGGGCACAGATACGCAGTATTTT.

The V gene is TRBV6-1, the J gene TRBJ2-7, with D tentatively TRBD2 (5 bases). V shed 7 bases and J shed 4 bases, with 17 bases lying between them. CDR1 MNHNS and CDR2 SASEGT come from the germline V gene. The CDR3 covers 14 residues. The CDR3 nucleotides read TGTGCCAGCACCCCCGGAGCGGTTCCGTACGAGCAGTACGTC. This codes for CASTPGAVPYEQYV.

This chain joins TRBV5-5 and TRBJ2-3; 8 bases are a match to TRBD1. Trimming cost V 1 base and J 4 bases; bases outside gene matches: 5. The CDR3 is 15 amino acids. CDR1 is SGHKS, CDR2 YYEKEE, per germline (reference sequence). The chain's CDR3 is CASSLWTGPSDTQYF. The CDR3 DNA reads as TGTGCCAGCAGCTTGTGGACAGGGCCTTCAGATACGCAGTATTTT.

The chain combines TRBV7-3 with TRBJ2-2; D perhaps matches TRBD2 (5 bases). Germline V gene data show CDR1 as SGHTA and CDR2 as FQGTGA. This CDR3 region has 11 residues. V was clipped by 8 bases and J by 4 bases, with 5 bases between them. The CDR3 DNA is TGTGCCAGCCGGGGCACCGGGGAGCTGTTTTTT. This gives the protein CASRGTGELFF.

The chain combines TRBV7-3 with TRBJ2-7; D possibly corresponds to TRBD2 (5 bases). CDR1 is SGHTA and CDR2 is FQGTGA in the germline V gene. The CDR3 extends over 15 amino acids. V lost 2 bases and J lost 5, with 16 bases in between. CDR3 DNA: TGTGCCAGCAGCTTAGATGCGGCGGGTTGGCACGAGCAGTACTTC. It encodes CASSLDAAGWHEQYF.

This clone was found a few times. This rearrangement joins TRBV2 to TRBJ1-4; the D is unclear. V was cut by 3 bases and J by 6 bases, with 11 bases left in between. CDR3 length: 14 residues. The germline V gene has CDR1 SNHLY and CDR2 FYNNEI. CDR3 nucleotide sequence: TGTGCCAGCAGTGATCAGAGACTTCATGAAAAACTGTTTTTT. Amino acid sequence: CASSDQRLHEKLFF.

The V gene is TRBV10-3, the J gene TRBJ1-4; maybe TRBD1 (5 bases). The CDR3 consists of 14 residues. V lost 7 bases, J lost 6 bases, and 15 bases lay in between. CDR1 is ENHRY, CDR2 SYGVKD, per germline. CDR3 region: CAIKAGGTHEKLFF. CDR3 DNA sequence: TGTGCCATCAAAGCGGGGGGGACTCATGAAAAACTGTTTTTT.

The chain joins TRBV10-3 to TRBJ2-1; 8 nucleotides align to TRBD1. The CDR3 runs to 18 residues. Germline V gene lookup returns CDR1 ENHRY and CDR2 SYGVKD. V lost 5 bases to trimming and J lost 2 bases; unmatched junction nucleotides: 14. CDR3 DNA: TGTGCCATCAGTCCGGGACAGGAAGCTTCGGGCGCCTACAATGAGCAGTTCTTC. This translates into CAISPGQEASGAYNEQFF.

This clone appeared a single time. The chain couples TRBV7-3 to TRBJ2-1; 13 bases align to TRBD2. The V gene end was trimmed by 5 bases and the J gene end by 6 bases; junction bases not matched to a gene: 13. This CDR3 comprises 18 residues. Per germline, CDR1 SGHTA and CDR2 FQGTGA. CDR3 sequence (DNA): TGTGCCAGCAGCCCCCAGCAGCCGGGACTAGCGGGAACCAATGAGCAGTTCTTC. Translation gives CASSPQQPGLAGTNEQFF.

V and J are TRBV2 and TRBJ2-7; 8 bases align to TRBD1. J gave up 5 bases and V 6 bases, and 9 bases lay outside the gene matches. This CDR3 contains 14 residues. Germline assignment: CDR1 SNHLY and CDR2 FYNNEI. CDR3 DNA: TGTGCCAGCAGGGAATCCTACAGGGGGAACGAGCAGTACGTC. Translation gives CASRESYRGNEQYV.

J is TRBJ2-1 and V is TRBV27; 8 bases agree with TRBD2. V shed 6 bases, J shed 8 bases, and the junction held 9 bases outside the gene matches. The CDR3 consists of 14 residues. The V gene's germline CDR1 is MNHEY and CDR2 SMNVEV (reference sequence). The CDR3 here is CASSPLGTRHEQFF. CDR3 in DNA: TGTGCCAGCAGCCCCCTCGGGACTAGACATGAGCAGTTCTTC.

V and J are TRBV28 and TRBJ2-5, with D possibly matching TRBD2 (6 bases). V was cut by 4 bases and J by 3 bases, with 12 bases left in between. The germline gives CDR1 MDHEN, CDR2 SYDVKM. The CDR3 is made up of 14 amino acids. This CDR3 reads CASSSGVKKETQYF. The CDR3 nucleotides read TGTGCCAGCAGTTCGGGGGTAAAGAAAGAGACCCAGTACTTC.

The chain uses TRBV11-3 and TRBJ2-3, with 11 bases matching TRBD2. V was pared by 3 bases and J by 6 bases, with 5 bases of the junction left unmatched. Germline CDR1 and CDR2: SGHNT and YENEEA. The CDR3 is 15 residues long. CDR3 loop: CASSFTSGSGDTQYF. The CDR3 coding sequence is TGTGCCAGCAGCTTTACTAGCGGGAGTGGGGATACGCAGTATTTT.

This rearrangement joins TRBV28 to TRBJ2-7; 13 nucleotides align to TRBD2. The CDR3 covers 17 residues. The trim removed 3 bases at V and 4 bases at J, leaving 9 bases unmatched. CDR1 is MDHEN and CDR2 is SYDVKM in the germline V gene. The CDR3 sequence: CASSFWTSGSIKYEQYF. CDR3 bases: TGTGCCAGCAGTTTTTGGACTAGCGGGAGCATTAAGTACGAGCAGTACTTC.

V and J are TRBV21-1 and TRBJ2-7; no check of the table's D call, TRBD1, against the DNA was made. TRBV21-1 is a pseudogene. This CDR3 comprises 15 residues. The DNA of the CDR3 is TGTGCCAGCAGCCCCCGAGACAGGGGGCCGCGCGAGCAGTACGTC. Translated: CASSPRDRGPREQYV.

This clone has only one observation. J is TRBJ2-2 and V is TRBV10-2; possible D gene TRBD2, 7 bases. CDR1 and CDR2 (germline): WSHSY, SAAADI. The V and J ends lost 2 bases and 4 bases respectively, with 11 bases between them. The CDR3 contains 15 residues. The CDR3 protein is CASSEGGGGTGELFF. In DNA, the CDR3 is TGCGCCAGCAGTGAGGGGGGAGGGGGCACCGGGGAGCTGTTTTTT.

The chain recombines TRBV29-1 with TRBJ1-2; 7 nucleotides agree with TRBD1. The CDR3 is 13 amino acids. J gave up 8 bases and V 5 bases, and 11 bases lay outside the gene matches. Germline V gene sequence: CDR1 SQVTM, CDR2 ANQGSEA. CDR3 coding DNA: TGCAGCGTTCACAGGGGCCTTCGTGGCGGCTACACCTTC. Amino acid sequence: CSVHRGLRGGYTF. The full variable domain, completed using reference TRBV29-1 and TRBJ1-2, is SAVISQKPSRDICQRGTSLTIQCQVDSQVTMMFWYRQQPGQSLTLIATANQGSEATYESGFVIDKFPISRPNLTFSTLTVSNMSPEDSSIYLCSVHRGLRGGYTFGSGTRLTVV.

The gene calls are TRBV5-5 and TRBJ2-7, with 11 bases that match TRBD2. Germline V gene data show CDR1 as SGHKS and CDR2 as YYEKEE (reference sequence). V lost 4 bases and J lost 0; bases outside the gene matches: 18. The CDR3 runs 20 residues. This CDR3 is CASSRGLMASGRKNSYEQYF. The CDR3, as DNA: TGTGCCAGCAGCCGGGGGTTGATGGCTAGCGGGAGGAAAAACTCCTACGAGCAGTACTTC.

The chain links TRBV4-2 to TRBJ2-1, with a weak D call TRBD2 (9 bases). V lost 0 bases and J lost 8, with 35 bases in between. CDR3 length equals 22 residues. Germline CDR1 LGHNA, CDR2 YNFKEQ. The CDR3 DNA reads TGTGCCAGCAGCCAAGATCCTCCGGTCGGACAGGGAACAGCGGGAGGTCGCCATGAGCAGTTCTTC. This encodes CASSQDPPVGQGTAGGRHEQFF.

The CDR3 loop reads CASKGSYTEAFF. DNA of the CDR3: TGTGCCAGTAAAGGGAGTTACACTGAAGCTTTCTTT. The chain carries TRBV19 and TRBJ1-1; D not certain. CDR1 and CDR2 (germline): LNHDA, SQIVND (reference sequence). V lost 7 bases and J lost 3, with 9 bases in between. The CDR3 is made up of 12 amino acids.

This clone was seen only once. V is TRBV7-8 and J is TRBJ1-5; no clear D. Germline V gene sequence: CDR1 SGHVS, CDR2 FQNEAQ. This CDR3 comprises 13 residues. V lost 5 bases, J lost 6 bases, and 11 bases lay in between. The CDR3 coding sequence is TGTGCCAGCAGCCCCACAGCAACTCAGCCCCAGCATTTT. Amino acids: CASSPTATQPQHF.